The 31 T cell receptor beta chains given below trace back to one sample, sequenced in a study of blood T cell repertoires in COVID-19. Generated by immunoSEQ multiplex PCR, the TCRdb table keeps only in-frame clones and is missing some. Seen here are around 500,000 clones, more than 75% observed once, and the top ten hold approximately 2%. Specimen: PBMCs or T cells enriched from blood (not recorded which). The source is a woman aged 40 to 50 who had recovered from COVID-19.

The V call is TRBV5-1, the J call TRBJ2-7; 9 nucleotides match TRBD2. CDR1 and CDR2 from the germline V gene are SGHRS and YFSETQ. The CDR3 is 15 amino acids. J gave up 3 bases and V 0 bases, and 4 bases lay outside the gene matches. The CDR3 region is CASSLEASGIYEQYF. For the CDR3, the DNA is TGCGCCAGCAGCTTGGAGGCTAGCGGGATCTACGAGCAGTACTTC.

The chain links TRBV5-1 to TRBJ2-1; 8 nucleotides agree with TRBD2. The CDR3 spans 20 residues. Germline trimming cut 2 bases from V and 2 bases from J; bases unmatched to any gene: 18. Germline V gives CDR1 SGHRS, CDR2 YFSETQ. The CDR3 coding sequence is TGCGCCAGCAGCTTTGGGGCCCGGGTGCTAGCGGGCGACCCCTACAATGAGCAGTTCTTC. Its protein is CASSFGARVLAGDPYNEQFF.

This chain joins TRBV5-8 and TRBJ1-5; D is perhaps TRBD1 (6 bases). V lost 4 bases and J 0 bases, leaving 11 bases between the germline ends. CDR3 size: 15 residues. The germline V gene encodes CDR1 SGHTS and CDR2 YDEGEE. The CDR3 nucleotides are TGTGCCAGCAGCGCAACAGGGTATAGCAATCAGCCCCAGCATTTT. Protein sequence: CASSATGYSNQPQHF.

The table lists this clone with a count of one. V and J are TRBV6-2 or TRBV6-3 and TRBJ1-2, with D perhaps matching TRBD1 (6 bases). V dropped 5 bases and J dropped 8 bases, with 9 bases sitting between them. Germline CDR1 reads MNHEY; CDR2 reads SVGEGT. The CDR3 has 11 residues. CDR3 sequence reads: CASSQGSGYTF. In DNA form, the CDR3 reads TGTGCCAGCAGTCAGGGGAGCGGCTACACCTTC.

This sequence joins TRBV11-2 and TRBJ1-3; D call uncertain. The CDR3 consists of 13 residues. Germline CDR1 is SGHAT and CDR2 is FQNNGV. V was pared by 6 bases and J by 0 bases, with 6 bases between. CDR3 region: CASRSNSGNTIYF. The CDR3 DNA reads as TGTGCCAGCAGGTCTAACTCTGGAAACACCATATATTTT.

The chain has TRBV10-3 and TRBJ2-6, with no clear D. V was trimmed by 4 bases and J by 0 bases, leaving 7 bases between them. The CDR3 covers 15 residues. The germline V gene has CDR1 ENHRY and CDR2 SYGVKD. CDR3 coding DNA: TGTGCCATCAGTGGACAAGACTCTGGGGCCAACGTCCTGACTTTC. The encoded protein is CAISGQDSGANVLTF.

The chain carries TRBV7-2 and TRBJ1-1; D gene unclear. Germline V lookup: CDR1 SGHTA, CDR2 FQGNSA. The CDR3 sequence is 16 residues long. V lost 5 bases and J 0 bases, leaving 16 bases between the germline ends. The CDR3 loop is CASSPLLSRLNTEAFF. CDR3 nucleotides: TGTGCCAGCAGCCCCCTACTTTCGAGGCTGAACACTGAAGCTTTCTTT.

CDR3 sequence: CASHLTGDNQPQHF. The CDR3 bases are TGTGCCAGTCACTTGACAGGGGACAATCAGCCCCAGCATTTT. This chain uses TRBV19 with TRBJ1-5; 8 bases are a match to TRBD1. The CDR3 extends over 14 amino acids. The V gene end was trimmed by 8 bases and the J gene end by 3 bases; junction bases not matched to a gene: 6. The germline gives CDR1 LNHDA, CDR2 SQIVND (reference sequence).

The chain employs TRBV9 and TRBJ2-3; 11 nucleotides agree with TRBD2. From germline, CDR1 is SGDLS and CDR2 YYNGEE. This CDR3 spans 16 amino acids. Trimming took 0 bases from V and 3 from J; bases not matched to a gene: 3. CDR3 in amino acids: CASSVVPSGRTDTQYF. DNA for the CDR3: TGTGCCAGCAGCGTAGTACCTAGCGGGAGGACAGATACGCAGTATTTT.

This chain connects TRBV7-2 to TRBJ2-4, with D maybe TRBD1 (5 bases). Trimming removed 4 bases at V and 7 bases at J, with 14 bases between. Germline CDR1 reads SGHTA; CDR2 reads FQGNSA. The CDR3 is made up of 14 amino acids. The CDR3 here is CASSSSGIWNIQYF. CDR3 DNA sequence: TGTGCCAGCAGCTCCTCAGGGATTTGGAACATTCAGTACTTC.

Comments on this clone: The same CDR3 can be traced to other DNA sequences in this sample. This rearrangement joins TRBV29-1 to TRBJ1-1; the D is unclear. Germline CDR1 SQVTM, CDR2 ANQGSEA. The CDR3 sequence is 13 residues long. Deletions cut 2 bases from V and 0 bases from J, with 7 bases between. CDR3 coding DNA: TGCAGCGTTGAATTACAGTTGAACACTGAAGCTTTCTTT. Its translation is CSVELQLNTEAFF.

The chain combines TRBV7-2 with TRBJ2-5; 8 nucleotides agree with TRBD1. The CDR3 is 14 residues long. Trimming took 0 bases from V and 6 from J; bases not matched to a gene: 3. Germline loops: CDR1 SGHTA, CDR2 FQGNSA. The CDR3 protein is CASSLAPGGKTQYF. The CDR3, as DNA: TGTGCCAGCAGCTTAGCGCCAGGGGGCAAGACCCAGTACTTC.

The CDR3 loop reads CASSLYLGGSTEAFF. For the CDR3, the DNA is TGCGCCAGCAGCCTATATCTCGGGGGGAGCACTGAAGCTTTCTTT. The J gene is TRBJ1-1, the V gene TRBV5-1, with TRBD1 as a possible D gene (5 bases). Trimming cost V 4 bases and J 4 bases, with 17 bases left between them. The germline V gene encodes CDR1 SGHRS and CDR2 YFSETQ. The CDR3 is 15 residues long.

This chain links TRBV7-9 with TRBJ1-4; weak D call: TRBD1 (5 bases). CDR1 is SEHNR, CDR2 FQNEAQ, per germline (reference sequence). This CDR3 has 15 residues. V dropped 5 bases and J dropped 6 bases, with 16 bases sitting between them. The CDR3 loop is CASSQPGVVDEKLFF. The CDR3, as DNA: TGTGCCAGCAGCCAGCCGGGGGTGGTAGATGAAAAACTGTTTTTT.

This clone occurred once. This chain connects TRBV12-3 or TRBV12-4 to TRBJ2-1; D possibly corresponds to TRBD2 (5 bases). The V and J ends lost 6 bases and 5 bases respectively, with 11 bases between them. This CDR3 is 13 amino acids long. DNA of the CDR3: TGTGCCAGCAGACTACCCGGGAACAATGAGCAGTTCTTC. It translates to CASRLPGNNEQFF.

The chain joins TRBV3-1 (or the pseudogene TRBV3-2) to TRBJ2-3; D gene uncertain. This CDR3 region has 17 residues. Germline V gene lookup returns CDR1 LGHDT and CDR2 YNNKEL (reference sequence). Between the trimmed V and J ends, which lost 1 base and 4 bases, there was a span of 18 bases. CDR3 in amino acids: CASSQVAAQKRSDTQYF. The CDR3 region has the DNA TGTGCCAGCAGCCAAGTGGCGGCGCAAAAAAGATCAGATACGCAGTATTTT.

This chain connects TRBV6-1 to TRBJ1-2, with unresolved D. The CDR3 is made up of 16 amino acids. The V gene's germline CDR1 is MNHNS and CDR2 SASEGT. Trimming shortened V by 0 bases and J by 2 bases, and 13 bases separated the two germline ends. The CDR3 DNA reads TGTGCCAGCAGTGAAGCCTCAGGTCTGCCAAACTATGGCTACACCTTC. It specifies CASSEASGLPNYGYTF.

The V and J genes are TRBV27 and TRBJ2-7; the match to TRBD1 covers 8 bases. The germline V gene encodes CDR1 MNHEY and CDR2 SMNVEV (reference sequence). With 1 base clipped from V and 2 bases from J, the junction kept 16 bases outside the gene matches. The CDR3 has 19 residues. CDR3 coding DNA: TGTGCCAGCAGTTTATATGCCCCCACCCAAACACAGGGGGCCTACGAGCAGTACTTC. Translated, it gives CASSLYAPTQTQGAYEQYF.

This chain joins TRBV6-2 or TRBV6-3 and TRBJ2-5; D might be TRBD1 (5 bases). Germline values: CDR1 MNHEY, CDR2 SVGEGT. The CDR3 is 13 residues long. Deletions cut 2 bases from V and 5 bases from J, with 9 bases between. The CDR3 nucleotides read TGTGCCAGCAGTTACGGGGCTCGGGAGACCCAGTACTTC. It translates to CASSYGARETQYF.

The CDR3 coding sequence is TGTGCCAGCAGCCCCGACAGGACAAGGGAGCAGTTCTTC. It codes for CASSPDRTREQFF. The rearrangement links TRBV5-4 to TRBJ2-1, with D maybe TRBD1 (6 bases). V lost 4 bases and J 10 bases, leaving 15 bases between the germline ends. The V gene's germline CDR1 is SGHNT and CDR2 YYREEE (reference sequence). The CDR3 is 13 residues long.

This clone was seen only once. The chain links TRBV12-5 to TRBJ2-1, with 11 bases matching TRBD2. Germline CDR1 and CDR2: LGHNT and FRNRAP. V trimming: 1 base; J trimming: 7 bases; junction bases outside the gene matches: 6. The CDR3 runs to 16 residues. For the CDR3, the DNA is TGTGCTAGTGGTTTGGCTCCTAGCGGGAGGATGAATGAGCAGTTCTTC. Translating it yields CASGLAPSGRMNEQFF. The whole variable domain, filled in from reference TRBV12-5 and TRBJ2-1, reads DARVTQTPRHKVTEMGQEVTMRCQPILGHNTVFWYRQTMMQGLELLAYFRNRAPLDDSGMPKDRFSAEMPDATLATLKIQPSEPRDSAVYFCASGLAPSGRMNEQFFGPGTRLTVL.

Of note for this clone: The same CDR3 can be traced to other DNA sequences in this sample. This chain connects TRBV27 to TRBJ2-7; D gene ambiguous. The length of the CDR3 is 13 residues. Germline values: CDR1 MNHEY, CDR2 SMNVEV (reference sequence). V lost 3 bases to trimming and J lost 0 bases, with 6 bases between them. The CDR3 protein is CASSFLNSYEQYF. CDR3 in DNA: TGTGCCAGCAGTTTCCTAAACTCCTACGAGCAGTACTTC.

This chain uses TRBV24-1 with TRBJ1-5; D gene ambiguous. The CDR3 consists of 15 residues. Trimming shortened V by 4 bases and J by 5 bases, and 14 bases separated the two germline ends. Germline loops: CDR1 KGHDR, CDR2 SFDVKD. CDR3 sequence reads: CATSDPGSGDQPQHF. The CDR3 DNA reads as TGTGCCACCAGTGACCCGGGGTCGGGCGATCAGCCCCAGCATTTT.

The CDR3 nucleotides read TGTGCCAGTAGTATTTGGGGGACCGGGACAGGGCATTCACCCCTCCACTTT. It yields the protein CASSIWGTGTGHSPLHF. The chain links TRBV19 to TRBJ1-6, with 9 bases that match TRBD1. J gave up 8 bases and V 3 bases, and 11 bases lay outside the gene matches. CDR1 and CDR2 from the germline V gene are LNHDA and SQIVND (reference sequence). This CDR3 is built from 17 residues.

The rearrangement uses TRBV7-2 and TRBJ1-2, with 8 bases identical to TRBD1. With 6 bases clipped from V and 4 bases from J, the junction kept 7 bases outside the gene matches. CDR1 SGHTA and CDR2 FQGNSA come from the germline V gene. The CDR3 consists of 14 residues. The CDR3 sequence is CASSSDREGYGYTF. In DNA form, the CDR3 reads TGTGCCAGCAGTTCGGACAGGGAAGGCTATGGCTACACCTTC.

J is TRBJ1-1 and V is TRBV15, with a possible D match to TRBD1 (6 bases). Germline CDR1 and CDR2: LNHNV and YYDKDF (reference sequence). Between the trimmed V and J ends, which lost 3 bases and 3 bases, there was a span of 14 bases. The CDR3 is 15 amino acids. The CDR3 DNA follows: TGTGCCACCAGCAGTCCAGGGGACCCGGACACTGAAGCTTTCTTT. Protein product: CATSSPGDPDTEAFF. Full variable domain (remainder filled in from reference TRBV15 and TRBJ1-1): DAMVIQNPRYQVTQFGKPVTLSCSQTLNHNVMYWYQQKSSQAPKLLFHYYDKDFNNEADTPDNFQSRRPNTSFCFLDIRSPGLGDTAMYLCATSSPGDPDTEAFFGQGTRLTVV.

V is TRBV4-1 and J is TRBJ1-2; tentatively, D is TRBD1 (5 bases). V shed 0 bases and J shed 5 bases, with 19 bases lying between them. From germline, CDR1 is MGHRA and CDR2 YSYEKL. The CDR3 spans 17 residues. The CDR3 coding sequence is TGCGCCAGCAGCCAAGAAGGGCAGGGCCGCTCCATTTATGGCTACACCTTC. Translation gives CASSQEGQGRSIYGYTF.

V is TRBV6-5 and J is TRBJ2-1; 8 nucleotides line up with TRBD2. After removal of 5 bases from V and 8 bases from J, the junction contained 8 bases not matched to a gene. This CDR3 has 14 amino acids. Germline CDR1 MNHEY, CDR2 SVGAGI. The CDR3 loop reads CASSRPGAGDEQFF. CDR3 bases: TGTGCCAGCAGTCGCCCGGGAGCGGGAGATGAGCAGTTCTTC.

This chain links TRBV15 with TRBJ2-7; TRBD2 agrees at 7 bases. The CDR3 loop spans 16 amino acids. In germline, CDR1 is LNHNV, CDR2 YYDKDF (reference sequence). V was clipped by 0 bases and J by 7 bases; unmatched bases: 12. In DNA form, the CDR3 reads TGTGCCACCAGCAGAGATCGGGGGAGGGGAGCGCGTGAGCAGTACTTC. As protein: CATSRDRGRGAREQYF.

Points on this clone: Other DNA sequences in this specimen translate into the identical CDR3. The genes are TRBV9 and TRBJ2-3; 8 positions match TRBD1. The CDR3 runs to 15 residues. Germline CDR1 and CDR2: SGDLS and YYNGEE. V shed 3 bases, J shed 1 base, and the junction held 4 bases outside the gene matches. CDR3 sequence reads: CASSAGQGGTDTQYF. Here the CDR3 DNA reads TGTGCCAGCAGCGCCGGACAGGGCGGCACAGATACGCAGTATTTT.

The sample holds one count of this clone. The chain couples TRBV7-2 to TRBJ1-1, with a possible D match to TRBD1 (6 bases). The V end lost 5 bases, the J end lost 2 bases, and 15 bases lay between the germline ends. The length of the CDR3 is 15 residues. Germline CDR1 is SGHTA and CDR2 is FQGNSA. CDR3 DNA: TGTGCCAGCAGCCCCCGGGGGGGGGCAAACACTGAAGCTTTCTTT. As protein: CASSPRGGANTEAFF. Drawing the rest from reference TRBV7-2 and TRBJ1-1, the complete variable domain is GAGVSQSPSNKVTEKGKDVELRCDPISGHTALYWYRQSLGQGLEFLIYFQGNSAPDKSGLPSDRFSAERTGGSVSTLTIQRTQQEDSAVYLCASSPRGGANTEAFFGQGTRLTVV.